This passage covers 13 T cell receptor beta chains from one sample sequenced in a study of blood T cells in healthy people across ages (dated by TCRdb to between 2015 and 2017). Libraries were built with 5' RACE. Sequencing took place on an Illumina HiSeq 2500. A second PCR of about 6 to 12 cycles was performed with a sample-barcoded 5' primer and a J-beta primer mix. The raw public data were reprocessed by TCRdb itself: fastp quality trimming at Q25, MiXCR clonotype calling, in-frame beta chains only. Entries that share a CDR3 protein sequence are merged under the most common genes and DNA. The sample includes hundreds of thousands of distinct CDR3 sequences, with around 42% observed a single time. The ten largest clones represent roughly 19% of the sample. The specimen was blood. The receptors shown here come from a man in his fifties or sixties in good health.

Turning to this clonotype: This may be a read error, as it is one base from a much larger clone. The chain carries TRBV29-1 and TRBJ2-1, with 7 bases that match TRBD2. The CDR3 sequence is 13 residues long. Germline lookup yields CDR1 SQVTM and CDR2 ANQGSEA. The trim removed 7 bases at V and 5 bases at J, leaving 8 bases unmatched. The CDR3: CSATSRAHNEQFF. CDR3 DNA: TGCAGCGCGACTAGCAGGGCGCACAATGAGCAGTTCTTC.

This chain links TRBV10-3 with TRBJ1-2, with D hard to call. Per the germline V gene, CDR1 is ENHRY and CDR2 is SYGVKD. CDR3 length equals 13 residues. Trimming left V 4 bases short and J 2 bases short, with 8 bases between. The CDR3 DNA reads TGTGCCATCAGTGGGTCCCCAAACTATGGCTACACCTTC. It specifies CAISGSPNYGYTF.

For the CDR3, the DNA is TGCAGTGCAACCGGGACAGGGGAAGCCGAGCAGTACTTC. Amino acids: CSATGTGEAEQYF. The chain combines TRBV20-1 with TRBJ2-7, with TRBD1 matching 10 bases. The CDR3 has 13 amino acids. The V and J ends lost 6 bases and 6 bases, in that order; junction bases with no gene match: 8. Germline CDR1 reads DFQATT; CDR2 reads SNEGSKA (reference sequence).

Note on this clonotype: At one end the junction does not follow the germline gene, possibly because of a read error. The chain links TRBV4-1 to TRBJ1-2; TRBD1 matches 7 bases. The germline gives CDR1 MGHRA, CDR2 YSYEKL. The CDR3 sequence is 14 residues long. CDR3 loop: CASSPADREDGHTF. The CDR3 DNA reads as TGCGCCAGCAGCCCCGCCGACAGGGAGGATGGCCACACCTTC.

This clonotype showed up just a few times. CDR3 sequence (DNA): TGCAGTGCTCGTGGCAATCAGCCCCAGCATTTT. It specifies CSARGNQPQHF. The chain joins TRBV20-1 to TRBJ1-5, with no clear D. Trimming cost V 5 bases and J 2 bases, with 4 bases left between them. The CDR3 runs to 11 residues. Per the germline V gene, CDR1 is DFQATT and CDR2 is SNEGSKA (reference sequence).

About this clonotype: A much larger clone lies a single base off, so this may be a read error. The DNA for the CDR3 is TGTGCCAGCAGTGGGGTTACGACCCAGTACTTC. Its protein is CASSGVTTQYF. The chain combines TRBV6-1 with TRBJ2-7; D gene ambiguous. The better agreement between TRBJ2-5 and the DNA end casts doubt on the J call. This CDR3 contains 11 residues. CDR1 is MNHNS, CDR2 SASEGT, per germline.

This chain links TRBV28 with TRBJ2-5, with D tentatively TRBD2 (5 bases). Germline CDR1 is MDHEN and CDR2 is SYDVKM. Trimming shortened V by 6 bases and J by 0 bases, and 14 bases separated the two germline ends. The CDR3 extends over 15 amino acids. This CDR3 reads CASRHRRGYQETQYF. The CDR3 nucleotides read TGTGCCAGCAGGCATAGACGGGGTTACCAAGAGACCCAGTACTTC.

This chain uses TRBV6-2 or TRBV6-3 with TRBJ2-5; perhaps TRBD1 as D (6 bases). The J call may be incorrect, as the DNA end agrees better with TRBJ2-1. The CDR3 loop spans 15 amino acids. Germline loops: CDR1 MNHEY, CDR2 SVGEGT. The CDR3 DNA is TGTGCCAGCAGTTACCGCCGACAGGAACAAGAGACCCAGTTCTTC. Translating it yields CASSYRRQEQETQFF.

J is TRBJ2-5 and V is TRBV4-1; no firm D call. This CDR3 contains 15 residues. Germline CDR1 reads MGHRA; CDR2 reads YSYEKL. V was cut by 1 base and J by 0 bases, with 9 bases left in between. This chain's CDR3 is CASSQGRANQETQYF. The CDR3 region has the DNA TGCGCCAGCAGCCAAGGTCGGGCTAACCAAGAGACCCAGTACTTC.

This clonotype was seen a few times. The genes are TRBV4-3 and TRBJ2-2; the match to TRBD1 covers 7 bases. CDR1 and CDR2 (germline): LGHNA, YSLEER. This CDR3 is built from 16 residues. V gave up 0 bases and J gave up 1 base; unmatched junction bases: 2. The CDR3 loop is CASSQEGDRNTGELFF. CDR3 bases: TGCGCCAGCAGCCAAGAGGGGGACAGGAACACCGGGGAGCTGTTTTTT.

The CDR3 region has the DNA TGTGCCAGCATTTCAGACAGGGGGGGAACTGAAGCTTTCTTT. Translating it yields CASISDRGGTEAFF. This sequence joins TRBV2 and TRBJ1-1; TRBD1 agrees at 9 bases. The germline gives CDR1 SNHLY, CDR2 FYNNEI. Trimming took 7 bases from V and 5 from J; bases not matched to a gene: 8. The CDR3 has 14 residues.

The CDR3 is CASSYNPGGRDEQFF. In nucleotides, the CDR3 is TGTGCCAGCAGTTACAATCCGGGGGGGCGTGATGAGCAGTTCTTC. The chain employs TRBV6-2 or TRBV6-3 and TRBJ2-1; TRBD2 matches at 8 bases. J gave up 8 bases and V 2 bases, and 8 bases lay outside the gene matches. The CDR3 is made up of 15 amino acids. Germline CDR1 reads MNHEY; CDR2 reads SVGEGT.

The CDR3 DNA is TGTGCCCGGGGGACTTACTACGAGCAGTACTTC. This codes for CARGTYYEQYF. The V call is TRBV30, the J call TRBJ2-7, with D possibly matching TRBD2 (6 bases). Trimming removed 8 bases from V and 3 bases from J, with 11 bases in between. Germline values: CDR1 GTSNPN, CDR2 SVGIG (reference sequence). There are 11 residues in the CDR3.